The source of this T cell receptor beta chain is a study of blood T cell repertoires in COVID-19 (dated by TCRdb to 2018 to 2020). For the wider study: Collaborator samples came from the United States, Italy and Spain and covered acute and convalescent phases of COVID-19. The prospective study material was composed of cDNA or gDNA derived from T cells, B-cell-depleted T cells, or PBMCs. Samples were obtained from the ongoing ImmuneRACE study (first 160 participants) and from 950 to 1,500 subjects provided by 6 global collaborators. Deeply sampled blood TCRbeta repertoires from subjects exposed to, actively infected with, or recovered from COVID-19 were included in the dataset. The sample metadata nearly always contained a de-identified subject ID, COVID-19 status, age in years and sex. HLA class I and class II types, where available, came from metadata supplied by the sample provider rather than from assay-based typing. The repertoires were made available in a free public database intended to serve as a resource for research on the immune response to SARS-CoV-2.

Including the terminal cysteine and phenylalanine, the CDR3 comprises 16 residues. The read is trimmed to its CDR3 DNA, 48 bases read in frame from base 1. V trim: 4 bases; J trim: 2 bases; unmatched bases: 2. CDR1 and CDR2 were assigned from the germline V gene as SGHNT and YENEEA. Note on this clone: Its antigen target is currently unknown. No clone much larger than this one lies a single base away; base qualities are absent.

Paper-wide results and their limitations: The amount of clinical and demographic metadata varied by source and participant and was provided uncurated.

TCRbeta CDR3 regions were amplified from genomic DNA using the immunoSEQ Assay, a bias-controlled multiplex PCR. The study's own analysis went as follows. Nucleated cell counts per sample were estimated from amplification of reference gene primers within the assay. To quantify the absolute abundance of each unique TCRbeta CDR3 rearrangement, sequence reads were collapsed and filtered. For each sample, productive Simpson clonality was calculated as the square root of Simpson's diversity index across productive rearrangements. This immuneACCESS table, as held by TCRdb, lists in-frame sequences with V and J called but not all clones. Of the missing ones, under half trace to an unresolved V gene in checked studies; the others have no known cause. V, J and clone size derive from that table, while D and trimming were established from the DNA sequence. The sample table lists about 140,000 clones, 85% to 90% of them with a count of one. The ten largest clonotypes hold around 10% of the sample.

The collaborating institutions used their own protocols to collect whole blood in K2EDTA tubes. For TCRbeta analysis, collaborators shipped samples in one of three forms: frozen whole blood, isolated PBMCs, or DNA extracted from either of those sample types. The source of this sequence is a woman of 80 years or more with acute or convalescent COVID-19. Material: peripheral blood. The chain uses TRBV11-3 and TRBJ2-3, with 14 middle bases fitting TRBD2. The CDR3 amino acid sequence is: CASSWGLAGDTDTQYF. The DNA reads TGTGCCAGCAGCTGGGGACTAGCGGGGGACACAGATACGCAGTATTTT.